This T cell receptor (beta chain) was identified during a study of early T cells in non-severe SARS-CoV-2 infection. Across the study: Bulk RNA taken from unsorted whole blood was sequenced, leaving chains unpaired.

This clonotype appeared a few times. TCRdb analysed the 5' RACE reads with MiXCR anew, one entry per CDR3 protein. The sample shows tens of thousands of distinct CDR3 sequences, around 5.6% of them seen only once. Input material: whole blood. The clonotype originates from an adult who was a healthcare worker with PCR-confirmed SARS-CoV-2 infection or an uninfected control (not recorded which).

CDR3 coding DNA: TGCAGCGCTGGGACAGGGGGACCGAACACTGAAGCTTTCTTT. As protein: CSAGTGGPNTEAFF. This chain uses TRBV29-1 with TRBJ1-1, with 11 bases matching TRBD1. The V gene end was trimmed by 7 bases and the J gene end by 1 base; junction bases not matched to a gene: 5. In germline, CDR1 is SQVTM, CDR2 ANQGSEA. The CDR3 length is 14 residues.